This is a list of T cell receptor beta chains from one sample in a study of shared clonotypes between healthy human individuals. The assay was immunoSEQ multiplex PCR, and TCRdb's table has in-frame clones only and misses some. The sample contains around 2,000,000 clones, about 95% of which appear only once. Sequenced sample: naive CD8+ T cells sorted from blood. Receptor source: a man aged 18 to 30 in good health. Each CDR3 is given with its conserved first and last residue. D genes are given only for firm matches. The listing skips clone size in some rows; elsewhere it reads once, few, many or a size class.

CDR3 DNA	CDR3 protein	V gene	J gene	clone size	D gene
TGTGCCAGCAGTTACACCGACACCGGGGAGCTGTTTTTT	CASSYTDTGELFF	TRBV6-5	TRBJ2-2	-	-
TGTGCCAGCAGCGCGGGACTAGCGGGGCCCACAGATACGCAGTATTTT	CASSAGLAGPTDTQYF	TRBV13	TRBJ2-3	once	TRBD2
TGTGCCAGCTCACCACTCAGGGGATCGTACGAGCAGTACTTC	CASSPLRGSYEQYF	TRBV18	TRBJ2-7	-	-
TGTGCCAGCAGCCTGAACCCCGGAACTAATGAAAAACTGTTTTTT	CASSLNPGTNEKLFF	TRBV6-5	TRBJ1-4	-	-
TGTGCCAGTAGTATAGATCTAGGTCCTTCATCGGTGTACAATGAGCAGTTCTTC	CASSIDLGPSSVYNEQFF	TRBV19	TRBJ2-1	once	-
TGTGCCAGTAGTACTCCGTTGGGAGACCTGAACACTGAAGCTTTCTTT	CASSTPLGDLNTEAFF	TRBV19	TRBJ1-1	-	-
TGTGCCAGCAGTTTGGGTCCCCATTATAGCAATCAGCCCCAGCATTTT	CASSLGPHYSNQPQHF	TRBV6-5	TRBJ1-5	-	-
TGTGCCAGCAGTTACGAACTGCGATATGGCTACACCTTC	CASSYELRYGYTF	TRBV6-5	TRBJ1-2	-	-
TGTGCCAGCAGTTACCAGTTCCAAGAGACCCAGTACTTC	CASSYQFQETQYF	TRBV6-5	TRBJ2-5	-	-
TGTGCCAGCAGCCCGACAGGGGGCAATCAGCCCCAGCATTTT	CASSPTGGNQPQHF	TRBV7-2	TRBJ1-5	-	TRBD1
TGCGCCAGCAGCTCTGGGGGCGGCAGCTACGAGCAGTACTTC	CASSSGGGSYEQYF	TRBV5-1	TRBJ2-7	-	-